Following are 20 T cell receptor beta chains from one sample sequenced in a study of OX40 agonist ivuxolimab in advanced cancers. Here immunoSEQ multiplex PCR was the method, and the copy in TCRdb shows in-frame clones only, minus some. The table includes some 70,000 clones, 85% to 95% detected once. The sample here was CD4+ or CD8+ T cells sorted from blood, taken in a trial of the OX40 agonist ivuxolimab. Receptor source: an adult with an advanced solid tumor such as melanoma, head and neck, liver or kidney cancer.

The chain links TRBV5-1 to TRBJ1-4, with TRBD1 matching over 11 bases. The CDR3 spans 15 residues. Trimming at V came to 4 bases and at J to 7 bases, leaving 6 bases not matched to a gene. CDR1 is SGHRS, CDR2 YFSETQ, per germline. CDR3 protein: CASSRSGTGGEKLFF. The CDR3 DNA reads as TGCGCCAGCAGCCGGTCCGGGACAGGGGGTGAAAAACTGTTTTTT.

The chain couples TRBV19 to TRBJ1-5; maybe TRBD1 (5 bases). The CDR3 consists of 17 residues. Germline CDR1 reads LNHDA; CDR2 reads SQIVND (reference sequence). With 3 bases removed from V and 4 bases from J, the gap between germline ends came to 19 bases. The CDR3 DNA sequence: TGTGCCAGTAGTATTTATTCGGGGGGGACTCATAATCAGCCCCAGCATTTT. Protein: CASSIYSGGTHNQPQHF.

The V call is TRBV6-1, the J call TRBJ2-1; D remains ambiguous. The CDR3 is made up of 12 amino acids. CDR1 is MNHNS and CDR2 is SASEGT in the germline V gene. The V end was cut by 4 bases, the J end by 9 bases, with 10 bases between. This CDR3 is CASSGYSGEQFF. CDR3 nucleotides: TGTGCCAGCAGTGGGTACTCGGGTGAGCAGTTCTTC.

The genes are TRBV5-1 and TRBJ1-4; tentatively, D is TRBD1 (5 bases). Germline V gives CDR1 SGHRS, CDR2 YFSETQ. V gave up 3 bases and J gave up 6 bases, with 15 bases separating them. This CDR3 comprises 15 residues. CDR3 amino acids: CASSYGTPGYEKLFF. As DNA, the CDR3 is TGCGCCAGCAGCTACGGGACCCCCGGGTATGAAAAACTGTTTTTT. Together with reference TRBV5-1 and TRBJ1-4, the CDR3 gives the full variable domain: KAGVTQTPRYLIKTRGQQVTLSCSPISGHRSVSWYQQTPGQGLQFLFEYFSETQRNKGNFPGRFSGRQFSNSRSEMNVSTLELGDSALYLCASSYGTPGYEKLFFGSGTQLSVL.

This clone has just one count. V and J are TRBV19 and TRBJ1-2; 7 nucleotides agree with TRBD1. The CDR3 length is 13 residues. The V gene's germline CDR1 is LNHDA and CDR2 SQIVND (reference sequence). Trimming took 2 bases from V and 5 from J; bases not matched to a gene: 2. The CDR3 protein is CASSITGDYGYTF. Written as DNA, the CDR3 is TGTGCCAGTAGTATAACAGGGGATTATGGCTACACCTTC.

This chain uses TRBV18 with TRBJ2-5; D may match TRBD1 or TRBD2 (5 bases each). Germline CDR1 is KGHSH and CDR2 is LQKENI. The germline V and J ends were trimmed by 3 bases and 2 bases, with 13 bases remaining between them. This CDR3 spans 15 amino acids. The CDR3 DNA follows: TGTGCCAGCTCACCTCTCCGGGACGTACAAGAGACCCAGTACTTC. This encodes CASSPLRDVQETQYF.

The chain recombines TRBV18 with TRBJ1-3, with TRBD1 matching 7 bases. This CDR3 spans 17 amino acids. CDR1 and CDR2 from the germline V gene are KGHSH and LQKENI. With 2 bases clipped from V and 0 bases from J, the junction kept 7 bases outside the gene matches. CDR3 sequence: CASSPSGGTFSGNTIYF. CDR3 in DNA: TGTGCCAGCTCACCATCAGGGGGAACTTTCTCTGGAAACACCATATATTTT.

This clone was seen a handful of times. V gene TRBV5-6 combines with J gene TRBJ1-2; D is undetermined. CDR3 length: 14 amino acids. The germline V gene has CDR1 SGHDT and CDR2 YYEEEE. The V and J ends lost 0 bases and 0 bases respectively, with 6 bases between them. The CDR3 region has the DNA TGTGCCAGCAGCTTGGTTACAGCTAACTATGGCTACACCTTC. This encodes CASSLVTANYGYTF.

The V call is TRBV18, the J call TRBJ2-7; D is possibly TRBD2 (5 bases). CDR1 is KGHSH and CDR2 is LQKENI in the germline V gene. V gave up 5 bases and J gave up 2 bases, with 19 bases separating them. This CDR3 spans 16 amino acids. CDR3 protein: CASSTASGVGTYEQYF. The DNA for the CDR3 is TGTGCCAGCTCAACCGCGTCCGGGGTGGGTACCTACGAGCAGTACTTC.

The V gene is TRBV2, the J gene TRBJ2-5, with 8 bases aligning to TRBD1. There are 16 residues in the CDR3. V lost 4 bases to trimming and J lost 0 bases; unmatched junction nucleotides: 7. Germline CDR1 SNHLY, CDR2 FYNNEI. The CDR3 loop reads CASSVGTGKYQETQYF. The CDR3 bases are TGTGCCAGCAGTGTTGGGACAGGAAAGTACCAAGAGACCCAGTACTTC. The full variable domain, in which reference TRBV2 and TRBJ2-5 provide the parts outside the CDR3, is EPEVTQTPSHQVTQMGQEVILRCVPISNHLYFYWYRQILGQKVEFLVSFYNNEISEKSEIFDDQFSVERPDGSNFTLKIRSTKLEDSAMYFCASSVGTGKYQETQYFGPGTRLLVL.

The J gene is TRBJ1-2, the V gene TRBV5-4, with D possibly matching TRBD1 (5 bases). V shed 0 bases and J shed 5 bases, with 8 bases lying between them. The germline gives CDR1 SGHNT, CDR2 YYREEE (reference sequence). The CDR3 totals 13 residues. In DNA, the CDR3 is TGTGCCAGCAGCTTGGCACAGGAGTATGGCTACACCTTC. Its translation: CASSLAQEYGYTF.

In its sample, this clone was seen once. The chain has TRBV25-1 and TRBJ1-5; tentatively, D is TRBD1 (5 bases). From germline, CDR1 is MGHDK and CDR2 SYGVNS. Trimming shortened V by 5 bases and J by 1 base, and 15 bases separated the two germline ends. This CDR3 contains 16 residues. CDR3 bases: TGTGCCAGCAGTACCGGCGGGGGTTCGAGCAATCAGCCCCAGCATTTT. It translates to CASSTGGGSSNQPQHF.

V usage is TRBV5-4 and J usage is TRBJ1-1; TRBD1 matches at 10 bases. V was clipped by 4 bases and J by 3 bases; unmatched bases: 6. The V gene's germline CDR1 is SGHNT and CDR2 YYREEE (reference sequence). The CDR3 length is 15 residues. CDR3 in DNA: TGTGCCAGCAGCCCTGACAGGGGGCCGGACACTGAAGCTTTCTTT. This translates into CASSPDRGPDTEAFF.

This clone was observed a handful of times. This chain connects TRBV4-2 to TRBJ2-5; D may correspond to TRBD1 or TRBD2 (6 bases each). Trimming stripped 3 bases from V and 6 bases from J, with 20 bases between. The CDR3 runs to 16 residues. Germline CDR1 reads LGHNA; CDR2 reads YNFKEQ. The CDR3 reads CASSQESLSGAKTQYF. For the CDR3, the DNA is TGTGCCAGCAGCCAGGAGTCCCTTTCGGGGGCGAAGACCCAGTACTTC.

The chain uses TRBV7-2 and TRBJ1-5; D is unclear. Germline V gene sequence: CDR1 SGHTA, CDR2 FQGNSA. The V gene lost 1 base and the J gene lost 7 bases, with 14 bases spanning the gap. The CDR3 runs 15 residues. The CDR3 bases are TGTGCCAGCAGCTTAGGGAGCCAGATCAACCAGCCCCAGCATTTT. Encoded protein: CASSLGSQINQPQHF.

CDR3 coding DNA: TGCGCCAGCAGCTTGGCGTTTGGGAGGGGAGAGACCCAGTACTTC. Translating it yields CASSLAFGRGETQYF. V usage is TRBV5-1 and J usage is TRBJ2-5; 7 nucleotides agree with TRBD2. J gave up 4 bases and V 0 bases, and 6 bases lay outside the gene matches. The CDR3 extends over 15 amino acids. CDR1 SGHRS and CDR2 YFSETQ come from the germline V gene.

The chain combines TRBV10-3 with TRBJ2-3, with D perhaps given as TRBD1 or TRBD2 (6 bases each). The germline V gene has CDR1 ENHRY and CDR2 SYGVKD. The length of the CDR3 is 16 residues. With 2 bases removed from V and 0 bases from J, the gap between germline ends came to 12 bases. The CDR3 DNA reads as TGTGCCATCAGTGAGGAATGGGGGGCGAGCACAGATACGCAGTATTTT. Amino acid sequence: CAISEEWGASTDTQYF.

The chain uses TRBV29-1 and TRBJ2-1; perhaps D is TRBD1 or TRBD2 (5 bases each). The CDR3 totals 14 residues. V shed 4 bases and J shed 1 base, with 11 bases lying between them. The germline V gene encodes CDR1 SQVTM and CDR2 ANQGSEA. The CDR3 reads CSVGGEGSYNEQFF. CDR3 in DNA: TGCAGCGTTGGCGGAGAGGGGTCCTACAATGAGCAGTTCTTC.

On this clone itself: Within the sample, other DNA sequences also encode this same CDR3. The chain uses TRBV6-1 and TRBJ2-5, with 7 nucleotides matching TRBD2. CDR3 length: 14 amino acids. The germline V gene encodes CDR1 MNHNS and CDR2 SASEGT. V was pared by 2 bases and J by 2 bases, with 2 bases of the junction left unmatched. This CDR3 reads CASSEQGGQETQYF. For the CDR3, the DNA is TGTGCCAGCAGTGAACAGGGAGGGCAAGAGACCCAGTACTTC.

The CDR3 DNA reads TGTGCCAGCAGCTTGTTGGGACAGGGGAACACTGAAGCTTTCTTT. Translated, it gives CASSLLGQGNTEAFF. V usage is TRBV5-5 and J usage is TRBJ1-1; 9 bases are shared with TRBD1. This CDR3 has 15 amino acids. Trimming at V came to 1 base and at J to 1 base, leaving 2 bases not matched to a gene. Germline assignment: CDR1 SGHKS and CDR2 YYEKEE (reference sequence).